Listed below are T cell receptor beta chains from one sample, sequenced in a study of shared clonotypes between healthy human individuals. Only in-frame clones appear in the TCRdb table, and some are missing; sequencing was by immunoSEQ multiplex PCR. Of about 2,500,000 clones listed, more than 90% are singletons. Sequenced sample: naive CD4+ T cells sorted from blood. These receptors all come from a man aged 18 to 30 in good health. The CDR3 runs from the conserved cysteine through the conserved F or W. A D gene is named only where the DNA matches it firmly. Clone size appears in some rows only: once, few, many, or a class for an expanded clone.

TRBV7-2	TRBJ2-5	-	TRBD1	TGTGCCAGCAGCTTATCCTGGACAGGATGGGAGACCCAGTACTTC	CASSLSWTGWETQYF
TRBV19	TRBJ2-2	-	-	TGTGCCAGTTACACCGGGACATCGAACACCGGGGAGCTGTTTTTT	CASYTGTSNTGELFF
TRBV7-9	TRBJ2-2	-	-	TGTGCCAGCACCGAAGGCACGAATACTAGTCCCGGGGAGCTGTTTTTT	CASTEGTNTSPGELFF
TRBV19	TRBJ2-7	-	TRBD1	TGTGCCAGTAGTATGAACAGGGGTGAAGCTAGCCGAACCTACGAGCAGTACTTC	CASSMNRGEASRTYEQYF
TRBV30	TRBJ2-2	-	-	TGTGCCTGGAGCCCAAGGGCCACCGGGGAGCTGTTTTTT	CAWSPRATGELFF
TRBV7-2	TRBJ2-7	-	-	TGTGCCAGCAGCTTACTTCGGACTGCCTACGAGCAGTACTTC	CASSLLRTAYEQYF
TRBV7-2	TRBJ1-5	-	-	TGTGCCAGCAGCTTGGGCCGGGCCTCAGGGAATCAGCCCCAGCATTTT	CASSLGRASGNQPQHF
TRBV6-5	TRBJ1-2	few	-	TGTGCCAGCAGCCGGGATAACTATGGCTACACCTTC	CASSRDNYGYTF
TRBV19	TRBJ2-5	-	-	TGTGCCAGTAGTCGCGGACGAGAGTGGGAGACCCAGTACTTC	CASSRGREWETQYF
TRBV5-4	TRBJ2-2	-	-	TGTGCCAGCAGCTTGGTCATCGGCCAGGGAAGGAGAGCCGGGGAGCTGTTTTTT	CASSLVIGQGRRAGELFF
TRBV6-5	TRBJ1-1	-	-	TGTGCCAGCAGCCTTGGACATATGAACACTGAAGCTTTCTTT	CASSLGHMNTEAFF
TRBV7-2	TRBJ2-1	-	-	TGTGCCAGCACCCCGATGCTACTATACAATGAGCAGTTCTTC	CASTPMLLYNEQFF
TRBV11-2	TRBJ2-5	-	-	TGTGCCAGCAGCTTAGAGGGGGCCGCGGCTAATAAAGGGACCCAGTACTTC	CASSLEGAAANKGTQYF
TRBV6-6	TRBJ2-5	-	TRBD2	TGTGCCAGCAGTAGGGGACTACCGCGGGGGGAGACCCAGTACTTC	CASSRGLPRGETQYF
TRBV19	TRBJ2-3	-	-	TGTGCCACCGCGGGACAGACTGGCCCAGATACGCAGTATTTT	CATAGQTGPDTQYF
TRBV19	TRBJ1-4	-	-	TGTGCCAGTAGTACTAGGGCGGAGTCTTGGAGTGAAAAACTGTTTTTT	CASSTRAESWSEKLFF
TRBV5-4	TRBJ2-7	-	TRBD2	TGTGCCAGCAGCCCCCGCGGCAGCGGGAGTACCCACGAGCAGTACTTC	CASSPRGSGSTHEQYF
TRBV6-5	TRBJ1-1	-	-	TGTGCCACCGGGGACATTAACAAGAACACTGAAGCTTTCTTT	CATGDINKNTEAFF
TRBV27	TRBJ2-7	-	-	TGTGCCAGCACCCCCGTAGGTTTTGGGACCGGGGAGCAGTACTTC	CASTPVGFGTGEQYF
TRBV7-9	TRBJ1-1	few	-	TGTGCCAGCAGCTTCGACAGGATGAACACTGAAGCTTTCTTT	CASSFDRMNTEAFF
TRBV7-2	TRBJ2-4	-	-	TGTGCCAGCAGCAAAATAGGGGGGCTAGCCAAAAACATTCAGTACTTC	CASSKIGGLAKNIQYF
TRBV11-2	TRBJ1-6	-	TRBD1	TGTGCCAGCAGCTTTACGACAGGGAATTCACCCCTCCACTTT	CASSFTTGNSPLHF
TRBV5-1	TRBJ2-7	-	TRBD1	TGCGCCAGCAGGGGGACAGGGCTCTACGAGCAGTACTTC	CASRGTGLYEQYF
TRBV6-1	TRBJ1-3	-	-	TGTGCCAGCAGTGACTTTCCGGGGTCTGGAAACACCATATATTTT	CASSDFPGSGNTIYF
TRBV27	TRBJ1-2	-	-	TGTGCCAGCAGTCCCAACCGCGGGGTCATTGGGTCTGGCTACACCTTC	CASSPNRGVIGSGYTF
TRBV6-4	TRBJ2-3	-	TRBD2	TGTGCCAGCATAATGGAAGCTAGCGGGTTCACAGATACGCAGTATTTT	CASIMEASGFTDTQYF
TRBV5-6	TRBJ2-3	once	TRBD1	TGTGCCAGCAGCCGAGCCGGGACAGGGCGAGATACGCAGTATTTT	CASSRAGTGRDTQYF
TRBV6-6	TRBJ2-5	-	-	TGTGCCAGCAGTTACAGCAGGGTCCAAGAGACCCAGTACTTC	CASSYSRVQETQYF
TRBV6-6	TRBJ2-6	-	-	TGTGCCAGCAGTACAGGCTTTGGGGCTGGGGCCAACGTCCTGACTTTC	CASSTGFGAGANVLTF
TRBV19	TRBJ2-2	-	-	TGTGCCAGTAACCCACAGGGAAAGACCGGGGAGCTGTTTTTT	CASNPQGKTGELFF
TRBV28	TRBJ2-7	-	TRBD2	TGTGCCAGCAGAAACCTAGCGGGCGACCAGTACTTC	CASRNLAGDQYF
TRBV5-3	TRBJ2-1	-	TRBD1	TGTGCCAGAAGGCCCCCGGGACAGGGGGCGCTTCGGTCGAATGAGCAGTTCTTC	CARRPPGQGALRSNEQFF